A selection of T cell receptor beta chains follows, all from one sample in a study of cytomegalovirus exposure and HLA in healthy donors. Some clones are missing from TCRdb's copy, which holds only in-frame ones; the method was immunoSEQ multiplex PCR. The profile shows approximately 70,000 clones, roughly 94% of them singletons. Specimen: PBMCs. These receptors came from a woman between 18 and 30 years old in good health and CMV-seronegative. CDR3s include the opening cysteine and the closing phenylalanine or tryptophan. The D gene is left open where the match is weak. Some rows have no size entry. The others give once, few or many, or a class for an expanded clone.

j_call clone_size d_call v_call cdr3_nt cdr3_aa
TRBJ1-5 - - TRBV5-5 TGTGCCAGCAGCTTCGGGTGGGTGGGCAATCAGCCCCAGCATTTT CASSFGWVGNQPQHF
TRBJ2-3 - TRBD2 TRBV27 TGTGCCAGCAGTTTTTTCCTAGCGGGGGGGGCACGAAGCACAGATACGCAGTATTTT CASSFFLAGGARSTDTQYF
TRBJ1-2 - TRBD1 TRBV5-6 TGTGCCAGCAGATGGACAGGGGCAAAGTATGGCTACACCTTC CASRWTGAKYGYTF
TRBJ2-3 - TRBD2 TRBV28 TGTGCCAGCAGTTTCTGGGCTAGCGGGAGCACAGATACGCAGTATTTT CASSFWASGSTDTQYF
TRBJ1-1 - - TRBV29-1 TGCAGCGTTGTTGCTCGGGAGCCACAGAACACTGAAGCTTTCTTT CSVVAREPQNTEAFF
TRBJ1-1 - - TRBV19 TGTGCCAGTAGTATAGGAGGACTGATGAACACTGAAGCTTTCTTT CASSIGGLMNTEAFF
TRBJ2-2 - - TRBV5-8 TGTGCCAGCAGCCTGGGACTCGGAATCAACACCGGGGAGCTGTTTTTT CASSLGLGINTGELFF
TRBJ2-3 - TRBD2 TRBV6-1 TGTGCCAGCAGTGAAGTTACGGGGGGGCCGGATACGCAGTATTTT CASSEVTGGPDTQYF
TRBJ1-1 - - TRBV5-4 TGTGCCAGCAGCTTGGGACAGCAAAACACTGAAGCTTTCTTT CASSLGQQNTEAFF
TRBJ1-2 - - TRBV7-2 TGTGCCAGCAGCTTAGAGGACAGATTACAGAAAGAGATCTATGGCTACACCTTC CASSLEDRLQKEIYGYTF
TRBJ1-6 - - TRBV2 TGTGCCAGCAGTCTTACAGGGAAGGGGTTTTCACCCCTCCACTTT CASSLTGKGFSPLHF
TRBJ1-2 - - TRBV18 TGTGCCAGCTCACCACGGGGTGTGGGAGTTTTTCTCGGCTACACCTTC CASSPRGVGVFLGYTF
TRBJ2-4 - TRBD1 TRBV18 TGTGCCAGCTCAGACCCGGGACAGGGGATGCACATTCAGTACTTC CASSDPGQGMHIQYF
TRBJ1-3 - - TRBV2 TGTGCCAGCAGTGCCACGGGCTCTGGAAACACCATATATTTT CASSATGSGNTIYF
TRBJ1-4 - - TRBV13 TGTGCCAGCAGCTCCCGACAGCGAAGTCCTAATGAAAAACTGTTTTTT CASSSRQRSPNEKLFF
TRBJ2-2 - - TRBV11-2 TGTGCCAGCAGCTTAAAGGCAGCGGAATCCACCGGGGAGCTGTTTTTT CASSLKAAESTGELFF
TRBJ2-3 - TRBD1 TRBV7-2 TGTGCCAGCAGCTTAGATAGGGGGCGAGGAGATACGCAGTATTTT CASSLDRGRGDTQYF
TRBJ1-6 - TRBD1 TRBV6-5 TGTGCCAGCAGTCCGACAGGGGGCGAAAATTCACCCCTCCACTTT CASSPTGGENSPLHF
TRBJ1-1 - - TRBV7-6 TGTGCCAGCACCCCGAGGCTAATGAACACTGAAGCTTTCTTT CASTPRLMNTEAFF
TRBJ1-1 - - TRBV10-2 TGCGCCAGCAGTAGGCGGAGGGTCGCTGGGGCGCAGATTGAAGCTTTCTTT CASSRRRVAGAQIEAFF
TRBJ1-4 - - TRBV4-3 TGCGCCAGCAGCCCAGCGGCAACAACTAATGAAAAACTGTTTTTT CASSPAATTNEKLFF
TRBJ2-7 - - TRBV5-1 TGCGCCAGCAGCCCGGGACTTCCAACCTACGAGCAGTACTTC CASSPGLPTYEQYF
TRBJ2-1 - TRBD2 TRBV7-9 TGTGCCAGCACCCCGGCGGGGGGGCCCTACAATGAGCAGTTCTTC CASTPAGGPYNEQFF
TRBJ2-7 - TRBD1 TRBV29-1 TGCAGCGTTGAGGGAGGATTGGACAGGGGTATTGTGGAGCAGTACTTC CSVEGGLDRGIVEQYF
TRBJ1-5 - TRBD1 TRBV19 TGTGCCAGTAGCCTGAATCGGGGGACAGGCCCTTATAGCAATCAGCCCCAGCATTTT CASSLNRGTGPYSNQPQHF
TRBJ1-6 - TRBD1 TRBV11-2 TGTGCCAGCAGCTTCCAGGGGGCTGCTAATTCACCCCTCCACTTT CASSFQGAANSPLHF
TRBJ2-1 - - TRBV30 TGTGCCTGGATGATCCTAGGCTATGAGCAGTTCTTC CAWMILGYEQFF
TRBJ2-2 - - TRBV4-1 TGCGCCAGCAGCCGCGGGGGCACGAACACCGGGGAGCTGTTTTTT CASSRGGTNTGELFF
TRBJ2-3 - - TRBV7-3 TGTGCCAGCAGCCGAGGGAACCCCGGCCCAGATACGCAGTATTTT CASSRGNPGPDTQYF
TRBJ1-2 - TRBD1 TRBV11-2 TGTGCCAGCAGCTTGGGACAGTTAGATGGCTACACCTTC CASSLGQLDGYTF
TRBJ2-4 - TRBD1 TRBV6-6 TGTGCCAGCAGCAGGGACAGGGGGGCCAAAAACATTCAGTACTTC CASSRDRGAKNIQYF
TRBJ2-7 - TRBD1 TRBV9 TGTGCCAGCAGCGTAGGCCCCGGACAGGGCTACGAGCAGTACTTC CASSVGPGQGYEQYF
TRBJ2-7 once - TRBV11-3 TGTGCCAGCAGCTTAGATCGTACCGGTGAGCAGTACTTC CASSLDRTGEQYF
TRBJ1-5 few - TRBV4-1 TGCGCCAGCAGCCAAGATCTGCCCAGGGCCATGTGGCCCCAGCATTTT CASSQDLPRAMWPQHF
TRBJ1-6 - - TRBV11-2 TGTGCCAGCAGCTTCCAGGGCACGAATTCACCCCTCCACTTT CASSFQGTNSPLHF
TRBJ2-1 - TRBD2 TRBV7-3 TGTGCCAGCAGCCCAGAGAGCGGGAGCTCCTACAATGAGCAGTTCTTC CASSPESGSSYNEQFF
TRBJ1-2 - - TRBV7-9 TGTGCCAGCAGCCCGACGGACAGATTCGTTGGCTACACCTTC CASSPTDRFVGYTF
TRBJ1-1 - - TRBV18 TGTGCCAGCTCCCAGCGGAACACTGAAGCTTTCTTT CASSQRNTEAFF
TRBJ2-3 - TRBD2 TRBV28 TGTGCCAGCAGTTTTCTCGGGCCCGGTGGCAGCGGGGTCACAGATACGCAGTATTTT CASSFLGPGGSGVTDTQYF
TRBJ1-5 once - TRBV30 TGTGCCTGGAGTACGTCGGGAGCTCAGCCCCAGCATTTT CAWSTSGAQPQHF
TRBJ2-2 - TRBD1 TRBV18 TGTGCCAGCTCACGCGGACAGGGTAACACCGGGGAGCTGTTTTTT CASSRGQGNTGELFF
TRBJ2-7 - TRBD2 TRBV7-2 TGTGCCAGCAGCTTAGGGCCTTCGGGGGGGCAGGACGAGCAGTACTTC CASSLGPSGGQDEQYF
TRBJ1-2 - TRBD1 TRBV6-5 TGTGCCAGCCGGCGGGACAGGGAGGGACAAGGCTACACCTTC CASRRDREGQGYTF
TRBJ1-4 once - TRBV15 TGTGCCACCAGCCCCCGACAGACGAATGAAAAACTGTTTTTT CATSPRQTNEKLFF
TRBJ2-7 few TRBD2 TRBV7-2 TGTGCCAGCAGCGCTACTAGCGGAGAAACCTACGAGCAGTACTTC CASSATSGETYEQYF
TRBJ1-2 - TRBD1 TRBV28 TGTGCCAGCAGTAGAGGGACAGCCGGGTCCTATGGCTACACCTTC CASSRGTAGSYGYTF
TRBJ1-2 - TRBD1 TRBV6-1 TGTGCCAGCAGAACCGGGACAGCTTATGGCTACACCTTC CASRTGTAYGYTF
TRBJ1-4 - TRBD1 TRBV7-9 TGTGCCAGCAGCCCCGGGACAGGCGAAAAACTGTTTTTT CASSPGTGEKLFF
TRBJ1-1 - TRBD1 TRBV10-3 TGTGCCACAAGGGCACAGGGGGCGAACACTGAAGCTTTCTTT CATRAQGANTEAFF
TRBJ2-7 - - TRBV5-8 TGTGCCAGCAGCTTGGACAGGGAGGGCGAGCAGTACTTC CASSLDREGEQYF
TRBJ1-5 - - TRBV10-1 TGCGCCAGCAGTGAGCCGACGAAGGGGTCCGGCAACGATCAGCCCCAGCATTTT CASSEPTKGSGNDQPQHF
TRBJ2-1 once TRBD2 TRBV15 TGTGCCACCAGCAGAGTAGGCAGCGGGGAGCACAATGAGCAGTTCTTC CATSRVGSGEHNEQFF
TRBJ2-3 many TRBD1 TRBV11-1 TGTGCCAGCAGCTTGGGACAGGGGGAGACAGATACGCAGTATTTT CASSLGQGETDTQYF
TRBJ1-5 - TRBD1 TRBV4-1 TGCGCCAGCAGCAAGGGGACAGGGTCTCAGGGCAATCAGCCCCAGCATTTT CASSKGTGSQGNQPQHF
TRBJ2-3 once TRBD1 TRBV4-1 TGCGCCAGCAGCCAAGTTCCCTCCGGGACAGGGCACACAGATACGCAGTATTTT CASSQVPSGTGHTDTQYF